Listed below are T cell receptor beta chains from one sample, sequenced in a study of control samples from healthy donors and cancer patients. Measured with immunoSEQ multiplex PCR; TCRdb has only the in-frame clones, and not every one. The sample gives 260,000 or so clones, around 80% of which show up once; 10% to 15% is in the top ten. Sequenced material: PBMCs. These receptors originate from a woman aged 55 to 70 with lung cancer. Each CDR3 is given with its conserved first and last residue. A D gene is named only where the DNA matches it firmly. Clone size is stated in some rows and not others, as once, few, many or a class when expanded.

CDR3 protein	CDR3 DNA	J gene	D gene	clone size	V gene
CASSQGGIGTGELFF	TGTGCCAGCAGCCAGGGAGGGATTGGCACCGGGGAGCTGTTTTTT	TRBJ2-2	TRBD2	-	TRBV3-1/TRBV3-2
CASSSNGARTVYEQYF	TGTGCCAGCAGCTCCAACGGCGCCCGAACTGTTTACGAGCAGTACTTC	TRBJ2-7	-	-	TRBV7-8
CASSLDRVTYEQYF	TGTGCCAGCAGCCTGGACAGGGTAACCTACGAGCAGTACTTC	TRBJ2-7	TRBD1	-	TRBV27
CASALDQPQHF	TGTGCCAGCGCCCTAGATCAGCCCCAGCATTTT	TRBJ1-5	-	-	TRBV2
CASRLSPQRTDTEAFF	TGTGCCAGTAGACTTTCCCCTCAAAGGACAGACACTGAAGCTTTCTTT	TRBJ1-1	-	-	TRBV19
CASSLADGTQYF	TGTGCCAGCAGCTTAGCCGACGGGACCCAGTACTTC	TRBJ2-5	-	-	TRBV7-6
CASSLGAATTDTQYF	TGCGCCAGCAGCTTAGGGGCAGCTACCACAGATACGCAGTATTTT	TRBJ2-3	-	-	TRBV5-1
CASRRLAGRGAGELFF	TGTGCCAGCAGGAGACTAGCGGGAAGGGGAGCCGGGGAGCTGTTTTTT	TRBJ2-2	TRBD2	-	TRBV2
CASAYRDRNNEKLFF	TGTGCCAGCGCCTACCGGGACAGGAATAATGAAAAACTGTTTTTT	TRBJ1-4	TRBD1	-	TRBV2
CASSLAAGGLNEQFF	TGTGCCAGCAGCTTAGCAGCGGGGGGGCTAAATGAGCAGTTCTTC	TRBJ2-1	TRBD2	-	TRBV7-8
CASSFSGGITEAFF	TGTGCCAGCAGCTTTTCAGGGGGGATCACTGAAGCTTTCTTT	TRBJ1-1	TRBD1	-	TRBV7-2
CATPHRDRRVLGNQPQHF	TGTGCCACCCCGCACCGGGACAGGAGGGTTTTAGGCAATCAGCCCCAGCATTTT	TRBJ1-5	TRBD1	-	TRBV6-4
CASSNDRGDIQYF	TGTGCCAGTAGTAATGACAGGGGGGACATTCAGTACTTC	TRBJ2-4	TRBD1	once	TRBV19
CASSSQLAMGADTQYF	TGTGCCAGCAGCTCCCAACTAGCGATGGGTGCAGATACGCAGTATTTT	TRBJ2-3	TRBD2	-	TRBV7-2
CASSESTGVGTGELFF	TGCGCCAGCAGTGAGTCTACTGGGGTCGGCACCGGGGAGCTGTTTTTT	TRBJ2-2	-	-	TRBV10-1
CASSLTGETYYGYTF	TGCGCCAGCAGCTTGACAGGAGAAACCTACTATGGCTACACCTTC	TRBJ1-2	-	-	TRBV5-1
CASSRTSGTHTGELFF	TGCGCCAGCAGCCGGACTAGCGGAACCCACACCGGGGAGCTGTTTTTT	TRBJ2-2	TRBD2	-	TRBV23-1
CASSFAKGQGRNEQFF	TGTGCCAGCAGCTTTGCAAAAGGACAGGGACGAAATGAGCAGTTCTTC	TRBJ2-1	TRBD1	-	TRBV13
CASRGGGLNEQFF	TGTGCCAGCAGAGGAGGGGGGCTAAATGAGCAGTTCTTC	TRBJ2-1	-	-	TRBV6-5
CASSAQGNGELFF	TGTGCCAGCAGCGCACAGGGAAACGGGGAGCTGTTTTTT	TRBJ2-2	-	-	TRBV2
CASGPGLGGQFF	TGTGCCAGCGGCCCGGGACTAGGGGGGCAGTTCTTC	TRBJ2-1	TRBD2	-	TRBV27
CASTEHQGSNEQYF	TGCGCCAGCACGGAACACCAGGGCTCCAACGAGCAGTACTTC	TRBJ2-7	-	-	TRBV5-1
CASSQDILVLAGVGQFF	TGTGCCAGCAGCCAAGATATATTGGTGTTAGCGGGGGTGGGGCAGTTCTTC	TRBJ2-1	TRBD2	-	TRBV3-1/TRBV3-2
CASSMGQTGELFF	TGCGCCAGCAGCATGGGACAGACCGGGGAGCTGTTTTTT	TRBJ2-2	TRBD1	-	TRBV5-1
CASRASGGAGNEQFF	TGTGCCAGCAGGGCTAGCGGGGGGGCCGGAAATGAGCAGTTCTTC	TRBJ2-1	TRBD2	-	TRBV3-1/TRBV3-2
CASSRSRGTEAFF	TGTGCCAGCAGCCGGTCCAGGGGGACTGAAGCTTTCTTT	TRBJ1-1	TRBD1	-	TRBV3-1/TRBV3-2
CASSSTPSYEQYF	TGTGCCAGCAGCTCGACCCCCTCCTACGAGCAGTACTTC	TRBJ2-7	-	few	TRBV7-8
CASSRFRPGGVSYNEQFF	TGTGCCAGCAGTCGATTCCGACCGGGGGGGGTCTCCTACAATGAGCAGTTCTTC	TRBJ2-1	TRBD2	many	TRBV6-6
CASRMTGGSGNQPQHF	TGTGCCAGTAGGATGACAGGGGGCTCTGGCAATCAGCCCCAGCATTTT	TRBJ1-5	TRBD1	-	TRBV19
CAWSRGLSNQPQHF	TGTGCCTGGAGTAGGGGGTTAAGCAATCAGCCCCAGCATTTT	TRBJ1-5	-	few	TRBV30
CASSYQGTDTQYF	TGTGCCAGCAGCTACCAGGGGACAGATACGCAGTATTTT	TRBJ2-3	-	-	TRBV5-4
CASTPTRQFGANVLTF	TGTGCCAGCACCCCTACTCGGCAGTTTGGGGCCAACGTCCTGACTTTC	TRBJ2-6	-	-	TRBV28
CASSPRGLAGATYNEQFF	TGTGCCAGTAGTCCAAGGGGACTAGCGGGAGCGACCTACAATGAGCAGTTCTTC	TRBJ2-1	TRBD2	-	TRBV19
CSVEDRQLNTEAFF	TGCAGCGTTGAAGATCGCCAGCTGAACACTGAAGCTTTCTTT	TRBJ1-1	-	-	TRBV29-1
CATNSGTGGSPLHF	TGTGCCACCAACTCCGGGACAGGGGGATCACCCCTCCACTTT	TRBJ1-6	TRBD1	-	TRBV5-4
CASSFLSSYNEQFF	TGCGCCAGCAGCTTTTTGAGCTCCTACAATGAGCAGTTCTTC	TRBJ2-1	-	-	TRBV5-1
CASSQSWAYEQYF	TGTGCCAGCAGCCAATCGTGGGCCTACGAGCAGTACTTC	TRBJ2-7	-	-	TRBV3-1/TRBV3-2
CASSPTGGNYGYTF	TGTGCCAGCAGCCCCACGGGAGGGAACTATGGCTACACCTTC	TRBJ1-2	-	few	TRBV3-1/TRBV3-2
CASSPGTFYEQYF	TGTGCCAGCAGTCCCGGGACCTTCTACGAGCAGTACTTC	TRBJ2-7	-	-	TRBV2
CASSQDNAGSGNTIYF	TGTGCCAGCAGCCAAGATAACGCCGGCTCTGGAAACACCATATATTTT	TRBJ1-3	-	-	TRBV4-2
CSVEGGRGVTDTQYF	TGCAGCGTTGAAGGTGGGCGAGGGGTCACAGATACGCAGTATTTT	TRBJ2-3	-	-	TRBV29-1
CASSSRRLDGFLEETQYF	TGTGCCAGCAGCTCCCGTAGACTCGATGGGTTCCTGGAAGAGACCCAGTACTTC	TRBJ2-5	-	few	TRBV13
CASSYAIQGAEKLFF	TGTGCCAGCAGTTATGCCATACAGGGGGCGGAAAAACTGTTTTTT	TRBJ1-4	TRBD1	-	TRBV6-6
CSTASTTVGTEAFF	TGCAGCACCGCGTCAACCACAGTGGGCACTGAAGCTTTCTTT	TRBJ1-1	-	-	TRBV29-1
CASSWDRNNSPLHF	TGCGCCAGCAGCTGGGACAGAAATAATTCACCCCTCCACTTT	TRBJ1-6	TRBD1	-	TRBV5-1
CASSLTGSENTIYF	TGTGCCAGCAGCTTAACAGGAAGCGAAAACACCATATATTTT	TRBJ1-3	-	few	TRBV7-2
CASSFQGGGGYTF	TGTGCCAGCAGCTTCCAGGGGGGGGGTGGCTACACCTTC	TRBJ1-2	TRBD1	-	TRBV11-2
CASSVSGTGVETQYF	TGTGCCAGCAGCGTCTCCGGGACAGGGGTTGAGACCCAGTACTTC	TRBJ2-5	TRBD1	-	TRBV9
CASSSREASYEQYF	TGTGCCAGCAGTTCCCGGGAGGCGTCCTACGAGCAGTACTTC	TRBJ2-7	TRBD2	-	TRBV6-5
CASSLGPGEKLFF	TGTGCCAGCAGCCTGGGACCGGGCGAAAAACTGTTTTTT	TRBJ1-4	-	-	TRBV3-1/TRBV3-2
CASSYGLLNTEAFF	TGCGCCAGCAGCTACGGACTCCTGAACACTGAAGCTTTCTTT	TRBJ1-1	-	-	TRBV10-1